The T cell receptor (beta chain) described here comes from a study of Ad26.COV2.S vaccination and SARS-CoV-2 variants. Study at large: The study gave Ad26.COV2.S intramuscularly, once or twice 56 days apart.

Specified treatment: 15 to 20 received Ad26.COV2.S at low or high dose, single or two shots; roughly five received placebo; per-sample allocation not given. The study sampled participants on day 63 after the first vaccine or placebo injection. Repertoires were generated with immunoSEQ multiplex PCR, while TCRdb's copy carries only in-frame clones and drops some. The table includes about 680,000 clones, roughly nine tenths detected once. The CDR3 spans 15 residues. Germline CDR1 SEHNR, CDR2 FQNEAQ (reference sequence). The V end lost 3 bases, the J end lost 5 bases, and 14 bases lay between the germline ends.

The receptor was derived from a person aged 18-65 years who received the Ad26.COV2.S COVID-19 vaccine or a placebo. The sequencing used peripheral blood, collected in a trial of Ad26.COV2.S vaccine versus placebo. The chain has TRBV7-9 and TRBJ2-1, with D possibly being TRBD2 (6 bases). The CDR3 is CASSFQEGKHNEQFF. The CDR3 DNA reads as TGTGCCAGCAGCTTCCAGGAGGGCAAGCACAATGAGCAGTTCTTC.